Below, 19 T cell receptor beta chains from the same sample are listed, as sequenced in a study of T cells in Graves' hyperthyroidism and ophthalmopathy. RNA transcripts gave rise to amplified TCR beta CDR3 regions. In the first-round RT-PCR of the TCR CDR3, the HTBI primer set was used. From the multiplex PCR reads, TCRdb called clonotypes with MiXCR, one entry per CDR3 protein. The sample records about 560,000 distinct CDR3 sequences, roughly 17% being singletons. Sequencing input: blood. The receptors come from a young woman with Graves' hyperthyroidism.

In its sample, this clonotype was seen a few times. This sequence joins TRBV6-2 or TRBV6-3 and TRBJ1-6; D call uncertain. The CDR3 has 17 amino acids. Germline CDR1 and CDR2: MNHEY and SVGEGT. Trimming removed 0 bases at V and 0 bases at J, with 9 bases between. This chain's CDR3 is CASSYSPRSSYNSPLHF. The CDR3 DNA reads as TGTGCCAGCAGTTACTCCCCGCGGAGCTCCTATAATTCACCCCTCCACTTT.

The sample holds many counts of this clonotype. The J gene is TRBJ2-3, the V gene TRBV5-1; D not certain. The germline CDR1 and CDR2 sequences are SGHRS and YFSETQ. V was trimmed by 8 bases and J by 2 bases, leaving 9 bases between them. The CDR3 loop spans 12 amino acids. This CDR3 reads CASMTSTDTQYF. CDR3 in DNA: TGCGCCAGTATGACCTCCACAGATACGCAGTATTTT.

This clonotype was seen at least ten times. This chain joins TRBV2 and TRBJ1-1, with 8 bases identical to TRBD1. CDR1 SNHLY and CDR2 FYNNEI come from the germline V gene. The length of the CDR3 is 14 residues. V lost 6 bases, J lost 3 bases, and 6 bases stayed unmatched. The CDR3 reads CASRTGASDTEAFF. The CDR3 nucleotides read TGTGCCAGCAGGACAGGGGCTTCCGACACTGAAGCTTTCTTT.

This clonotype was counted ten times or more. The chain has TRBV7-2 and TRBJ1-4; D not resolved. Trimming took 4 bases from V and 0 from J, leaving 9 bases between them. The CDR3 covers 15 residues. Germline V gene sequence: CDR1 SGHTA, CDR2 FQGNSA. The DNA for the CDR3 is TGTGCCAGCAGCTATAACGGTGCAACTAATGAAAAACTGTTTTTT. This translates into CASSYNGATNEKLFF.

This clonotype came up many times. The chain uses TRBV12-3 or TRBV12-4 and TRBJ1-2; D perhaps matches TRBD1 (6 bases). V was cut by 6 bases and J by 8 bases, with 16 bases left in between. There are 13 residues in the CDR3. In DNA form, the CDR3 reads TGTGCCAGCAGAAGAGGATGGGGGGCGGGCTACACCTTC. Translated: CASRRGWGAGYTF.

Turning to this clonotype: This may stem from a read error, because a much larger clone lies one nucleotide away. Given the absence of the conserved phenylalanine or tryptophan at the CDR3 end, a read error is likely. The rearrangement uses TRBV6-1 and TRBJ2-5; the match to TRBD1 covers 11 bases. The length of the CDR3 is 15 residues. Germline lookup yields CDR1 MNHNS and CDR2 SASEGT. J was trimmed by 2 bases and V by 5 bases; bases with no gene match: 4. The CDR3 sequence: CASSNRDRGQETQYL. The CDR3 DNA follows: TGTGCCAGCAGTAACCGGGACAGGGGGCAAGAGACCCAGTACCTC.

This chain uses TRBV12-5 with TRBJ2-3; 9 bases are a match to TRBD1. Germline assignment: CDR1 LGHNT and CDR2 FRNRAP. V lost 0 bases to trimming and J lost 8 bases; unmatched junction nucleotides: 21. The CDR3 is made up of 20 amino acids. The CDR3 nucleotides are TGTGCTAGTGGTTTGGTAGTCGTTCGTCTTATTGACAGGGGGGAAGTTACGCAGTATTTT. Translating gives CASGLVVVRLIDRGEVTQYF.

This rearrangement joins TRBV5-1 to TRBJ2-5, with D possibly matching TRBD2 (5 bases). CDR1 and CDR2 from the germline V gene are SGHRS and YFSETQ. The CDR3 sequence is 14 residues long. The ends were cut back, 4 bases at V and 3 bases at J, with 13 bases in the middle. This chain's CDR3 is CASSPQISEETQYF. The CDR3 coding sequence is TGCGCCAGCAGCCCACAAATTAGCGAAGAGACCCAGTACTTC.

This clonotype was counted a few times. The gene calls are TRBV27 and TRBJ2-3, with TRBD2 identical over 13 bases. There are 17 residues in the CDR3. The J segment lost 4 bases and the V segment lost 5 bases, leaving 9 bases of the junction unmatched. Germline CDR1 is MNHEY and CDR2 is SMNVEV (reference sequence). The CDR3 here is CASSTRTSGRGADTQYF. The CDR3 nucleotides read TGTGCCAGCAGTACTAGGACTAGCGGGAGAGGGGCAGATACGCAGTATTTT.

This clonotype was found once. The rearrangement links TRBV12-5 to TRBJ2-1; TRBD2 agrees at 7 bases. Losses at the gene ends were 1 base for V and 4 bases for J; bases not matched to a gene: 7. In germline, CDR1 is LGHNT, CDR2 FRNRAP. The CDR3 has 16 residues. For the CDR3, the DNA is TGTGCTAGTGGTTTGGGGGGGGGTAGCAGGTACAATGAGCAGTTCTTC. Translating it yields CASGLGGGSRYNEQFF.

The chain carries TRBV20-1 and TRBJ2-5; weak D call: TRBD1 (6 bases). The ends were cut back, 5 bases at V and 5 bases at J, with 15 bases in the middle. The CDR3 consists of 13 residues. Germline V CDR1 and CDR2: DFQATT, SNEGSKA (reference sequence). This chain's CDR3 is CSAGGGMGETQYF. The DNA for the CDR3 is TGCAGTGCTGGGGGCGGTATGGGGGAGACCCAGTACTTC.

This clonotype was seen a handful of times. V gene TRBV5-1 combines with J gene TRBJ1-1; 10 bases agree with TRBD1. The trim removed 0 bases at V and 6 bases at J, leaving 11 bases unmatched. Germline V lookup: CDR1 SGHRS, CDR2 YFSETQ. This CDR3 region has 17 residues. The CDR3 nucleotides read TGCGCCAGCAGCTTGGTCCGGACAGGGGGGGGTCAAGCTGAAGCTTTCTTT. It encodes CASSLVRTGGGQAEAFF.

The rearrangement links TRBV2 to TRBJ1-5; TRBD1 agrees at 7 bases. The CDR3 contains 14 residues. Germline V lookup: CDR1 SNHLY, CDR2 FYNNEI. The V segment lost 4 bases and the J segment 4 bases; nucleotides outside the gene matches: 4. CDR3 bases: TGTGCCAGCAGTGGTACAGGGGATAATCAGCCCCAGCATTTT. It translates to CASSGTGDNQPQHF.

This clonotype was counted a few times. The chain recombines TRBV7-9 with TRBJ2-3; TRBD1 aligns across 9 bases. V lost 5 bases and J lost 3; bases outside the gene matches: 6. The germline V gene encodes CDR1 SEHNR and CDR2 FQNEAQ (reference sequence). The CDR3 spans 15 residues. The CDR3 region is CASSPVGQGTDTQYF. The CDR3 coding sequence is TGTGCCAGCAGCCCGGTGGGACAGGGAACAGATACGCAGTATTTT.

The genes are TRBV6-2 or TRBV6-3 and TRBJ2-5; D call uncertain. Germline V gene lookup returns CDR1 MNHEY and CDR2 SVGEGT. Trimming shortened V by 0 bases and J by 1 base, and 9 bases separated the two germline ends. The CDR3 consists of 15 residues. CDR3: CASSYSSRSQETQYF. DNA for the CDR3: TGTGCCAGCAGTTACTCGTCCCGCTCCCAAGAGACCCAGTACTTC.

The chain employs TRBV6-2 or TRBV6-3 and TRBJ2-1; D is unclear. Trimming left V 0 bases short and J 1 base short, with 10 bases between. The germline V gene has CDR1 MNHEY and CDR2 SVGEGT. The CDR3 extends over 16 amino acids. CDR3 sequence: CASSYSRTDSYNEQFF. CDR3 coding DNA: TGTGCCAGCAGTTACTCACGGACCGATTCCTACAATGAGCAGTTCTTC.

This clonotype has only a few counts. The chain links TRBV3-1 to TRBJ2-5, with D perhaps matching TRBD1 (6 bases). There are 14 residues in the CDR3. With 2 bases removed from V and 4 bases from J, the gap between germline ends came to 11 bases. Germline assignment: CDR1 LGHDT and CDR2 YNNKEL (reference sequence). This CDR3 is CASSQPDRRETQYF. Written as DNA, the CDR3 is TGTGCCAGCAGCCAACCGGACAGAAGAGAGACCCAGTACTTC.

Only a few counts were recorded for this clonotype. The chain carries TRBV12-3 or TRBV12-4 and TRBJ2-1; D perhaps matches TRBD1 (6 bases). V was cut by 5 bases and J by 4 bases, with 18 bases left in between. The CDR3 is 16 residues long. The CDR3 nucleotides read TGTGCCAGCAGTACAGGGAACTCCCCGAGATACAATGAGCAGTTCTTC. It yields the protein CASSTGNSPRYNEQFF.

The genes are TRBV6-8 and TRBJ2-7; 11 bases map to TRBD2. V gave up 0 bases and J gave up 3 bases; unmatched junction bases: 19. CDR3 length equals 21 residues. Looked up from germline, CDR1 is MNHGY and CDR2 is SAAAGT. DNA of the CDR3: TGTGCCAGCAGTTACTCGACGACGACTAGCGGGAAGGGTTTCGGGATCTACGAGCAGTACTTC. Translating it yields CASSYSTTTSGKGFGIYEQYF.